The clone carrying this T cell receptor (beta chain) was seen more than once but under ten times. Its antigen is currently unknown. The sample comes from a study of cytomegalovirus exposure and HLA in healthy donors. Broader study findings: Some V segments (TRBV6-2 and TRBV6-3 among them) were excluded as indistinguishable. No immune exposure information besides CMV serostatus was available. In a later analysis, TCR beta V- and J-gene trimming was associated with a missense DCLRE1C variant.

V shed 3 bases and J shed 8 bases, with 28 bases lying between them. CDR1 is MDHEN and CDR2 is SYDVKM in the germline V gene. The CDR3 totals 19 residues. The PCR employed 60 Vbeta primers together with 13 Jbeta primers. As originally analysed: About 11 million of the roughly 77 million unique TCR beta chains counted in a later analysis were shared. Libraries were prepared by immunoSEQ multiplex PCR; TCRdb keeps only in-frame clonotypes and omits some of them. The V and J calls and clone size are taken from that table; D and trimming were inferred from the DNA. The sample holds roughly 100,000 clones; roughly 9.1% are singletons and the top ten take 5.5% to 7.5%.

This clonotype originated in a man aged 40-49 years in good health and CMV-seropositive. Sequenced sample: PBMCs. This rearrangement joins TRBV28 to TRBJ2-2, with a weak D call TRBD2 (5 bases). The DNA for the CDR3 is TGTGCCAGCAGTTTTCGGGATTTAAAGGAGGCGGTAGGATCGGGGGAGCTGTTTTTT. The encoded protein is CASSFRDLKEAVGSGELFF.